Shown below are 16 T cell receptor beta chains from a single sample sequenced in a study of T cells in Graves' hyperthyroidism and ophthalmopathy. TCR beta CDR3 regions were amplified from RNA transcripts. During a first-round RT-PCR of the TCR CDR3, the HTBI primer set was used. MiXCR, run by TCRdb on the multiplex PCR reads, gives a single entry per CDR3 protein. The table lists a few hundred thousand distinct CDR3 sequences, 35% to 55% of them singletons. Sequencing was done on a sample of peripheral blood or thyroid tissue (not recorded which). Receptor source: an adult woman with Graves' disease, either hyperthyroidism or ophthalmopathy (not recorded which).

The genes are TRBV20-1 and TRBJ2-5; D may be TRBD1 (5 bases). Germline V gives CDR1 DFQATT, CDR2 SNEGSKA (reference sequence). The CDR3 loop spans 12 amino acids. Trimming cost V 3 bases and J 5 bases, with 10 bases left between them. CDR3 loop: CSASGARETQYF. CDR3 DNA: TGCAGTGCTAGTGGGGCCCGGGAGACCCAGTACTTC.

This clonotype was picked up many times. The CDR3 region has the DNA TGTGCCAGCAGCTTAAACGGGTATAGCAATCAGCCCCAGCATTTT. Translating it yields CASSLNGYSNQPQHF. This chain joins TRBV7-3 and TRBJ1-5; D is ambiguous. This CDR3 is 15 amino acids long. CDR1 and CDR2 from the germline V gene are SGHTA and FQGTGA. V was trimmed by 1 base and J by 0 bases, leaving 7 bases between them.

V is TRBV7-9 and J is TRBJ2-2; D is perhaps TRBD1 or TRBD2 (5 bases each). Looked up from germline, CDR1 is SEHNR and CDR2 is FQNEAQ (reference sequence). The CDR3 extends over 15 amino acids. Trimming took 8 bases from V and 5 from J, leaving 18 bases between them. Here the CDR3 reads CASRRTRDGTGELFF. In DNA, the CDR3 is TGTGCCAGCCGCCGGACGAGGGACGGGACCGGGGAGCTGTTTTTT.

The chain combines TRBV10-3 with TRBJ2-5; maybe TRBD1 (6 bases). Per germline, CDR1 ENHRY and CDR2 SYGVKD. With 3 bases removed from V and 1 base from J, the gap between germline ends came to 15 bases. The CDR3 spans 16 residues. In DNA form, the CDR3 reads TGTGCCATCAGTGATCTTCAGGACAGCATCCAAGAGACCCAGTACTTC. Amino acid sequence: CAISDLQDSIQETQYF.

The gene calls are TRBV10-3 and TRBJ1-1; D is undetermined. The CDR3 length is 15 residues. Germline-derived CDR1 and CDR2 are ENHRY and SYGVKD. Trimming removed 0 bases from V and 4 bases from J, with 12 bases in between. CDR3: CAISESRVPGTEAFF. The CDR3 DNA is TGTGCCATCAGTGAGTCGAGGGTTCCGGGCACTGAAGCTTTCTTT.

This clonotype was found many times. This rearrangement joins TRBV7-2 to TRBJ2-2, with TRBD2 identical over 7 bases. Germline CDR1 is SGHTA and CDR2 is FQGNSA. This CDR3 is built from 14 residues. V gave up 6 bases and J gave up 6 bases; unmatched junction bases: 7. The CDR3 protein is CASRSFAGAGELFF. The DNA for the CDR3 is TGTGCCAGCAGATCTTTCGCGGGGGCCGGGGAGCTGTTTTTT.

This clonotype occurred many times. The rearrangement links TRBV10-3 to TRBJ1-1; no definite D call. V was clipped by 2 bases and J by 1 base, with 5 bases between them. This CDR3 is built from 13 residues. Germline CDR1 and CDR2: ENHRY and SYGVKD. CDR3 sequence: CAISEAANTEAFF. In DNA, the CDR3 is TGTGCCATCAGTGAGGCGGCGAACACTGAAGCTTTCTTT.

J is TRBJ1-5 and V is TRBV10-3; TRBD1 matches at 11 bases. CDR3 length: 13 amino acids. CDR1 is ENHRY and CDR2 is SYGVKD in the germline V gene. Trimming removed 8 bases from V and 6 bases from J; junction bases left unmatched: 3. CDR3 residues: CAIRDRGTQPQHF. The CDR3 bases are TGTGCCATCCGGGACAGGGGGACTCAGCCCCAGCATTTT.

This chain joins TRBV29-1 and TRBJ1-2; the match to TRBD1 covers 10 bases. This CDR3 contains 14 residues. V shed 3 bases and J 5 bases; nucleotides not matched to a gene: 6. CDR1 is SQVTM and CDR2 is ANQGSEA in the germline V gene. DNA of the CDR3: TGCAGCGTTGATGGGACAGGGGAAAGTTATGGCTACACCTTC. Translating it yields CSVDGTGESYGYTF.

This chain uses TRBV7-2 with TRBJ1-1; 7 nucleotides line up with TRBD1. This CDR3 contains 17 residues. CDR1 SGHTA and CDR2 FQGNSA come from the germline V gene. The J segment lost 0 bases and the V segment lost 5 bases, leaving 12 bases of the junction unmatched. Here the CDR3 DNA reads TGTGCCAGCAGCCAGATGAGATTGACAGGGATGAACACTGAAGCTTTCTTT. Translating gives CASSQMRLTGMNTEAFF.

This rearrangement joins TRBV10-3 to TRBJ2-5; D might be TRBD1 or TRBD2, each matching 5 bases. V shed 5 bases and J shed 3 bases, with 10 bases lying between them. CDR3 length equals 13 residues. Per the germline V gene, CDR1 is ENHRY and CDR2 is SYGVKD. The CDR3 DNA sequence: TGTGCCATCAGTCCCGGGACGGAAGAGACCCAGTACTTC. Its protein is CAISPGTEETQYF.

This sequence joins TRBV28 and TRBJ1-2, with D unresolved. Germline loops: CDR1 MDHEN, CDR2 SYDVKM. The ends were cut back, 7 bases at V and 8 bases at J, with 26 bases in the middle. CDR3 size: 16 residues. In DNA, the CDR3 is TGTGCCAGCACCTGGGAACCAGCTTCGAACTTGGGGGGCTACACCTTC. Translation: CASTWEPASNLGGYTF.

This clonotype was detected many times. The chain has TRBV6-5 and TRBJ1-1; D is uncertain. Between the trimmed V and J ends, which lost 0 bases and 3 bases, there was a span of 11 bases. CDR1 is MNHEY and CDR2 is SVGAGI in the germline V gene. The CDR3 is made up of 15 amino acids. The CDR3 region has the DNA TGTGCCAGCAGTTACTCAGAGGAGGGATACACTGAAGCTTTCTTT. It translates to CASSYSEEGYTEAFF.

As for this clonotype: Since the CDR3 does not end with the conserved phenylalanine or tryptophan, this likely comes from a read error. The limits of the CDR3 on the DNA are not certain, so only TCRdb's listed CDR3 is given. Here the CDR3 reads CASSLETGGSGLY. The chain has TRBV5-4 and TRBJ1-4; the table's D call, TRBD1, was not checked against the DNA. The CDR3 is made up of 13 amino acids, end residues included. Germline CDR1 is SGHNT and CDR2 is YYREEE (reference sequence).

This clonotype was counted ten times or more. V gene TRBV2 combines with J gene TRBJ2-6; D not certain. Deletions cut 1 base from V and 2 bases from J, with 6 bases between. CDR1 is SNHLY, CDR2 FYNNEI, per germline. The CDR3 covers 15 residues. In DNA form, the CDR3 reads TGTGCCAGCAGTGAAGAAGAAACTGGGGCCAACGTCCTGACTTTC. Its protein product is CASSEEETGANVLTF.

The sample holds many counts of this clonotype. The V call is TRBV9, the J call TRBJ2-2; D might be TRBD2 (6 bases). The CDR3 contains 15 residues. Germline-derived CDR1 and CDR2 are SGDLS and YYNGEE. Trimming stripped 0 bases from V and 4 bases from J, with 10 bases between. CDR3 coding DNA: TGTGCCAGCAGCGTAGGGGTAGCGGCCACCGGGGAGCTGTTTTTT. Amino acid sequence: CASSVGVAATGELFF.